Listed below are T cell receptor beta chains from one sample, sequenced in a study of neoadjuvant nivolumab and ipilimumab in lung cancer. Using immunoSEQ multiplex PCR, the repertoire was profiled, and TCRdb retains in-frame clones only, with some absent. The sample carries under 7,000 clones, around 77% recorded once. The material was tumor tissue, obtained after neoadjuvant nivolumab, alone or with ipilimumab, at or shortly before surgery. These receptors all come from an adult with non-small cell lung cancer. Both conserved end residues are part of each CDR3. The D gene is left open where the match is weak. The size of a clone is reported for some rows only, either as once, few or many, or as a class for expanded clones.

v_gene: TRBV11-2
d_gene: .
j_gene: TRBJ2-1
abundance: .
CDR3nt: TGTGCCAGCAGCTTAGGTCTCAGGATTGATGAGCAGTTCTTC
CDR3aa: CASSLGLRIDEQFF

v_gene: TRBV7-2
d_gene: TRBD2
j_gene: TRBJ2-1
abundance: .
CDR3nt: TGTGCCAGCAGCTTACGGGGACTAGCGGGAGTAGTTTACTACAATGAGCAGTTCTTC
CDR3aa: CASSLRGLAGVVYYNEQFF

v_gene: TRBV2
d_gene: .
j_gene: TRBJ2-7
abundance: .
CDR3nt: TGTGCCAGCAGTGAAGGACCGGGGGGCGCGCCATTTGGGCAGTACTTC
CDR3aa: CASSEGPGGAPFGQYF

v_gene: TRBV6-6
d_gene: .
j_gene: TRBJ2-7
abundance: .
CDR3nt: TGTGCCAGCAGTTCCGGGACAATGGATTCCTACGAGCAGTACTTC
CDR3aa: CASSSGTMDSYEQYF

v_gene: TRBV18
d_gene: .
j_gene: TRBJ2-2
abundance: .
CDR3nt: TGTGCCAGCTCACCAAGCCAGGCCTGGGACACCGGGGAGCTGTTTTTT
CDR3aa: CASSPSQAWDTGELFF

v_gene: TRBV2
d_gene: TRBD2
j_gene: TRBJ2-2
abundance: .
CDR3nt: TGTGCCAGGGGGACTAGCGGGACTGCCGGGGAGCTGTTTTTT
CDR3aa: CARGTSGTAGELFF

v_gene: TRBV7-8
d_gene: TRBD2
j_gene: TRBJ2-7
abundance: .
CDR3nt: TGTGCCAGCAGCCCCCTTGCGGGAGAGAACACCTACGAGCAGTACTTC
CDR3aa: CASSPLAGENTYEQYF

v_gene: TRBV29-1
d_gene: .
j_gene: TRBJ2-5
abundance: .
CDR3nt: TGCAGCGTGGGGGCGATGGGCCAAGAGACCCAGTACTTC
CDR3aa: CSVGAMGQETQYF

v_gene: TRBV2
d_gene: .
j_gene: TRBJ2-1
abundance: .
CDR3nt: TGTGCCAGCAGTGACGGGGGCTCCTACAATGAGCAGTTCTTC
CDR3aa: CASSDGGSYNEQFF

v_gene: TRBV9
d_gene: TRBD1
j_gene: TRBJ2-1
abundance: once
CDR3nt: TGTGCCAGCAGTCTCCGGGACAGGACCTACAATGAGCAGTTCTTC
CDR3aa: CASSLRDRTYNEQFF

v_gene: TRBV2
d_gene: .
j_gene: TRBJ2-1
abundance: .
CDR3nt: TGTGCCAGCAGTGAAACCCTAGGCGAGTTCTTC
CDR3aa: CASSETLGEFF

v_gene: TRBV6-4
d_gene: .
j_gene: TRBJ2-1
abundance: .
CDR3nt: TGTGCCAGCAGCCCAGACTGGGGGTACAATGAGCAGTTCTTC
CDR3aa: CASSPDWGYNEQFF

v_gene: TRBV27
d_gene: TRBD2
j_gene: TRBJ2-7
abundance: few
CDR3nt: TGTGCCAGCAGTTTATCGCCGGGACTAGCCCTCGAGCAGTACTTC
CDR3aa: CASSLSPGLALEQYF

v_gene: TRBV18
d_gene: .
j_gene: TRBJ1-2
abundance: .
CDR3nt: TGTGCCAGCTCACCATCACGGGGGGCCGAAGGCTACACCTTC
CDR3aa: CASSPSRGAEGYTF

v_gene: TRBV6-1
d_gene: .
j_gene: TRBJ1-2
abundance: .
CDR3nt: TGTGCCAGCAGTGAATATTACCGCTATGGCTACACCTTC
CDR3aa: CASSEYYRYGYTF

v_gene: TRBV29-1
d_gene: TRBD2
j_gene: TRBJ2-7
abundance: .
CDR3nt: TGCAGCTTCGGGACTAGCGGATACGAGCAGTACTTC
CDR3aa: CSFGTSGYEQYF

v_gene: TRBV12-1
d_gene: .
j_gene: TRBJ1-1
abundance: .
CDR3nt: TGTGCCAGCAGCTTTATACAGGGGAGGAGGAACACTGAAGCTTTCTTT
CDR3aa: CASSFIQGRRNTEAFF

v_gene: TRBV27
d_gene: TRBD1
j_gene: TRBJ1-4
abundance: .
CDR3nt: TGTGCCAGCAGCCGGGACAGGGGAACTAATGAAAAACTGTTTTTT
CDR3aa: CASSRDRGTNEKLFF

v_gene: TRBV6-1
d_gene: .
j_gene: TRBJ2-5
abundance: .
CDR3nt: TGTGCCAGCAGTGAGGGGCAGAGGTTCGGGACCCAGTACTTC
CDR3aa: CASSEGQRFGTQYF

v_gene: TRBV6-6
d_gene: .
j_gene: TRBJ2-1
abundance: .
CDR3nt: TGTGCCAGCAGTCTAGCAGGGAAGCAGTTCTTC
CDR3aa: CASSLAGKQFF

v_gene: TRBV5-5
d_gene: .
j_gene: TRBJ2-7
abundance: .
CDR3nt: TGTGCCAGCAGCGGAGACCACGAGCAGTACTTC
CDR3aa: CASSGDHEQYF

v_gene: TRBV2
d_gene: TRBD2
j_gene: TRBJ2-4
abundance: .
CDR3nt: TGTGCCAGCAGTCTAGACCAGACTAGCGGGACCAAAAACATTCAGTACTTC
CDR3aa: CASSLDQTSGTKNIQYF